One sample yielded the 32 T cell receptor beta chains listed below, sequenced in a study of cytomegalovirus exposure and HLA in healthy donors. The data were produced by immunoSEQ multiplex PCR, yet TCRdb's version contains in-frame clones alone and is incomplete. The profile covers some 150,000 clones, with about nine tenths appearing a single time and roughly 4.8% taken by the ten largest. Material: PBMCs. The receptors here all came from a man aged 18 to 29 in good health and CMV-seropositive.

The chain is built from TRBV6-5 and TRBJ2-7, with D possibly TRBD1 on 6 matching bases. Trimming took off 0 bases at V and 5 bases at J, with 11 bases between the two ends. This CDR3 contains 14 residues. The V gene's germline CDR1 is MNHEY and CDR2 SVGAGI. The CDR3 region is CASSYSSGVNEQYF. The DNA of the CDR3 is TGTGCCAGCAGTTACTCGTCAGGGGTAAACGAGCAGTACTTC.

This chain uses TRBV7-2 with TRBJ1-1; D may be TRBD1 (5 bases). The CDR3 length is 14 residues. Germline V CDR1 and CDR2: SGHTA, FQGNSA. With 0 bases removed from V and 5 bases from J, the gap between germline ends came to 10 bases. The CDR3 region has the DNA TGTGCCAGCAGCTTAGCGTTCGGGGGGACTGAAGCTTTCTTT. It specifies CASSLAFGGTEAFF. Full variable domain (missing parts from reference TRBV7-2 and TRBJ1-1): GAGVSQSPSNKVTEKGKDVELRCDPISGHTALYWYRQSLGQGLEFLIYFQGNSAPDKSGLPSDRFSAERTGGSVSTLTIQRTQQEDSAVYLCASSLAFGGTEAFFGQGTRLTVV.

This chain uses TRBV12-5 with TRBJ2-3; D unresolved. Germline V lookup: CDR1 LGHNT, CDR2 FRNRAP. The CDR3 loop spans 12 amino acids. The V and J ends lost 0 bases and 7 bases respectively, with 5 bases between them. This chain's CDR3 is CASGLVENTQYF. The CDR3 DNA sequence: TGTGCTAGTGGTTTGGTGGAGAATACGCAGTATTTT.

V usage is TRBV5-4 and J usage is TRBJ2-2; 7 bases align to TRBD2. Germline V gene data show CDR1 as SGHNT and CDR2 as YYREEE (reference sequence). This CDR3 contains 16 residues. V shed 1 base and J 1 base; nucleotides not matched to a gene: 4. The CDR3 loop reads CASSLKERGNTGELFF. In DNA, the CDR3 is TGTGCCAGCAGCTTGAAGGAGCGGGGGAACACCGGGGAGCTGTTTTTT.

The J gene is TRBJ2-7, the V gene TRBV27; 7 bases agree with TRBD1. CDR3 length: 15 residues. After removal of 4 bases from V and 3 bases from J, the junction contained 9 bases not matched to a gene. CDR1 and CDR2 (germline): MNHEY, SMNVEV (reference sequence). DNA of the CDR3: TGTGCCAGCAGTTCAGACAGGGCGACGCTCTACGAGCAGTACTTC. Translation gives CASSSDRATLYEQYF.

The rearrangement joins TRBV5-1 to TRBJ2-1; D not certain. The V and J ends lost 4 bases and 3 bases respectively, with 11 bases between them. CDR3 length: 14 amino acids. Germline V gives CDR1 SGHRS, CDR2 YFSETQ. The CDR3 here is CASSERRGYNEQFF. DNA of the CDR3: TGCGCCAGCAGCGAGCGAAGAGGCTACAATGAGCAGTTCTTC.

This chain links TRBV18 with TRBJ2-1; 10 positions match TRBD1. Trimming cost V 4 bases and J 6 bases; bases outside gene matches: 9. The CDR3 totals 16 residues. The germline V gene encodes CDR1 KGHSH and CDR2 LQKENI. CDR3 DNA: TGTGCCAGCTCACAAGGACAGGGGGTTGAGATCAATGAGCAGTTCTTC. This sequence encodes CASSQGQGVEINEQFF.

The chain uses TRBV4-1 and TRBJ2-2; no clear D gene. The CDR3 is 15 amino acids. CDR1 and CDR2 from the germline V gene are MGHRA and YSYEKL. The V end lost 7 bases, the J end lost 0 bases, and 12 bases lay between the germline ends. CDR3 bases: TGCGCCAGCACTACGTCCAGCGCGAACACCGGGGAGCTGTTTTTT. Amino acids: CASTTSSANTGELFF.

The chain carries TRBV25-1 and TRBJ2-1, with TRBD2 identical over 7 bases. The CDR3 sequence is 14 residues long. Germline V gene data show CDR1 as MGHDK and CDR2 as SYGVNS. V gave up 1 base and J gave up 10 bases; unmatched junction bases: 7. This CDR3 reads CASSELTGGHEQFF. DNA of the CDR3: TGTGCCAGCAGTGAATTGACGGGAGGCCACGAGCAGTTCTTC.

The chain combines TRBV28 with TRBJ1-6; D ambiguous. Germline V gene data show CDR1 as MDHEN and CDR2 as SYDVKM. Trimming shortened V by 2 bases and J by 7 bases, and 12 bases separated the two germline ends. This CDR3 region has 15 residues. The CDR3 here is CASSLEGRRNSPLHF. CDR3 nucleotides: TGTGCCAGCAGTTTAGAAGGGAGAAGAAATTCACCCCTCCACTTT.

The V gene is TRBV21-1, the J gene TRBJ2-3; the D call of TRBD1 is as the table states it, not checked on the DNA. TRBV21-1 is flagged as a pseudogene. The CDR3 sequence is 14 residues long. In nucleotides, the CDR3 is TGTGCCAGCAGGGTTCTGGGGCGCACAGATACGCAGTATTTT. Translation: CASRVLGRTDTQYF.

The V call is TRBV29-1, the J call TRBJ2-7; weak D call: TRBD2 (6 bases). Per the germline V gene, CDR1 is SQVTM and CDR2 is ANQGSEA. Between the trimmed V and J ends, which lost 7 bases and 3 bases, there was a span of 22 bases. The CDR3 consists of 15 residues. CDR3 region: CSADGFGGGSYEQYF. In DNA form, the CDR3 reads TGCAGCGCCGACGGGTTTGGCGGAGGGAGCTACGAGCAGTACTTC.

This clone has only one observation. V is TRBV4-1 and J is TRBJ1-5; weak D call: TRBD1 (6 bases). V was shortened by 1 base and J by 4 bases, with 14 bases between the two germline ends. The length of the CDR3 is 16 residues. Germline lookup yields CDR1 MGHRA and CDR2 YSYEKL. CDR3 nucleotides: TGCGCCAGCAGCCAAGTTGGACAGAAATTGAATCAGCCCCAGCATTTT. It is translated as CASSQVGQKLNQPQHF.

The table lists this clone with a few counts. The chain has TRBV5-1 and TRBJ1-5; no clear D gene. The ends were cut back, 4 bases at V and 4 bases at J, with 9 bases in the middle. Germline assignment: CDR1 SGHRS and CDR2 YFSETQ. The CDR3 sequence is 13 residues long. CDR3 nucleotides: TGCGCCAGCAGCAGAGACGGGAATCAGCCCCAGCATTTT. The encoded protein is CASSRDGNQPQHF.

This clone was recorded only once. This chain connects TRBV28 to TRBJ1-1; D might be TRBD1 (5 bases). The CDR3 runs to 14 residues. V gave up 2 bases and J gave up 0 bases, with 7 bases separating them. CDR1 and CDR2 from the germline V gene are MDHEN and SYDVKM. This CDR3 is CASSLRGMNTEAFF. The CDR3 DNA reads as TGTGCCAGCAGTTTACGGGGGATGAACACTGAAGCTTTCTTT.

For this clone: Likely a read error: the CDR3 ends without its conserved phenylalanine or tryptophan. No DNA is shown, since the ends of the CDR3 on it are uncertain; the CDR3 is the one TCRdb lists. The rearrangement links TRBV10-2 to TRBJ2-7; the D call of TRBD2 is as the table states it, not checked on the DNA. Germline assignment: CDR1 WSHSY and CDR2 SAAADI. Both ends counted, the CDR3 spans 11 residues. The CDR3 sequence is CASSEPQRGEG.

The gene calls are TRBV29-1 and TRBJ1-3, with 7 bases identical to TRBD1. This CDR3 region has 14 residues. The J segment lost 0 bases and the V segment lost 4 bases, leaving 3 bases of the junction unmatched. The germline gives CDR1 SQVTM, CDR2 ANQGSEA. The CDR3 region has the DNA TGCAGCGTTGGGACAGGTAACTCTGGAAACACCATATATTTT. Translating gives CSVGTGNSGNTIYF.

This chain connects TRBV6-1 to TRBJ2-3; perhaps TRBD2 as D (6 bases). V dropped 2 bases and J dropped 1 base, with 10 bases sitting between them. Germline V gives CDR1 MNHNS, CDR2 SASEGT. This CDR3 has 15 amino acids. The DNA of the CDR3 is TGTGCCAGCAGTGAACTAGGCGGGGGCACAGATACGCAGTATTTT. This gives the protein CASSELGGGTDTQYF.

The CDR3 nucleotides read TGTGCCAGCAGCCAAGTAGGGACAGCGAGCTCCTACGAGCAGTACTTC. Its translation: CASSQVGTASSYEQYF. V gene TRBV14 combines with J gene TRBJ2-7, with TRBD1 matching 7 bases. J was trimmed by 0 bases and V by 1 base; bases with no gene match: 6. The germline V gene has CDR1 SGHDN and CDR2 FVKESK. The CDR3 covers 16 residues.

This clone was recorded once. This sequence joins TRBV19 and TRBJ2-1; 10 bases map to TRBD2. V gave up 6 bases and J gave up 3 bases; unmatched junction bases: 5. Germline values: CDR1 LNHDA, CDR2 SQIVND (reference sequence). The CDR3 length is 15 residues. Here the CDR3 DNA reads TGTGCCAGTAGGAGAGCGGGGGGGAACTACAATGAGCAGTTCTTC. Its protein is CASRRAGGNYNEQFF.

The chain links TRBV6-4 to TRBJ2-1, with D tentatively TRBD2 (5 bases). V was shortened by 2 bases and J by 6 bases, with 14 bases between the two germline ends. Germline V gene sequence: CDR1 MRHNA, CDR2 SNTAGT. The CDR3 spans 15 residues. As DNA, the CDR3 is TGTGCCAGCAGTGACACAAACCTAGCAAGCAATGAGCAGTTCTTC. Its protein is CASSDTNLASNEQFF.

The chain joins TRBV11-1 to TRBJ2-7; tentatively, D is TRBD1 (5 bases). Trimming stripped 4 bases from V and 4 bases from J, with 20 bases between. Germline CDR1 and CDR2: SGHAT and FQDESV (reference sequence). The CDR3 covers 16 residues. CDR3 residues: CASSSLTVGKTYEQYF. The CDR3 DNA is TGTGCCAGCAGCTCTTTGACAGTCGGTAAGACGTACGAGCAGTACTTC.

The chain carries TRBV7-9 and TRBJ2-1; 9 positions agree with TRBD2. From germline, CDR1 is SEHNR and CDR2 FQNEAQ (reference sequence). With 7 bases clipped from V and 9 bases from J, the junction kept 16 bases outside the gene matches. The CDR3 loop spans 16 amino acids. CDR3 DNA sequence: TGTGCCAGCATCCCTAATAGCGGGAGTAGGATGGGTGAGCAGTTCTTC. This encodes CASIPNSGSRMGEQFF.

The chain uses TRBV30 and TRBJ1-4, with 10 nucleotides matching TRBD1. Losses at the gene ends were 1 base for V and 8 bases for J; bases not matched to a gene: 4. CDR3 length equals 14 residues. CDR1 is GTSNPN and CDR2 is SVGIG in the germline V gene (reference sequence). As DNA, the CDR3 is TGTGCCTGGAGTGAGGACAGGGGGACCGAAAAACTGTTTTTT. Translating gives CAWSEDRGTEKLFF. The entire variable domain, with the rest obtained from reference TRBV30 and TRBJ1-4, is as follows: SQTIHQWPATLVQPVGSPLSLECTVEGTSNPNLYWYRQAAGRGLQLLFYSVGIGQISSEVPQNLSASRPQDRQFILSSKKLLLSDSGFYLCAWSEDRGTEKLFFGSGTQLSVL.

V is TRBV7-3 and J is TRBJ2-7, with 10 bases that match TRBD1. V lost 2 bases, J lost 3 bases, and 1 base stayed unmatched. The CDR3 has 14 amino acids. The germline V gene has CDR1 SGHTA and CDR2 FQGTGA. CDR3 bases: TGTGCCAGCAGCTTAGGACAGGGGGACTACGAGCAGTACTTC. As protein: CASSLGQGDYEQYF.

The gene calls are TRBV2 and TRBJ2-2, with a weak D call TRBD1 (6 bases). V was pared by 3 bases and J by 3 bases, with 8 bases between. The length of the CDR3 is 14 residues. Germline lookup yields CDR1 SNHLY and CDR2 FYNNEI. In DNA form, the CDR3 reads TGTGCCAGCAGTGAGGCAGGGGACACCGGGGAGCTGTTTTTT. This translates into CASSEAGDTGELFF.

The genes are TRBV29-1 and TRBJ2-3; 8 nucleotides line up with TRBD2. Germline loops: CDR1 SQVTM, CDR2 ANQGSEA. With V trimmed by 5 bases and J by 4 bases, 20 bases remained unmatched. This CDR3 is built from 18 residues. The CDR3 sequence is CSVSPRGTSDFWADTQYF. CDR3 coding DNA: TGCAGCGTTAGCCCGAGGGGGACTAGTGATTTTTGGGCAGATACGCAGTATTTT.

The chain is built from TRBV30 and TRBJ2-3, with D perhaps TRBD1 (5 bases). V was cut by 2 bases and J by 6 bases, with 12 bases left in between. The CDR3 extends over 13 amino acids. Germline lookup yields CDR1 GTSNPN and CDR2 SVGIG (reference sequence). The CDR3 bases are TGTGCCTGGAGTAGGGCCCCAGGGGATACGCAGTATTTT. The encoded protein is CAWSRAPGDTQYF.

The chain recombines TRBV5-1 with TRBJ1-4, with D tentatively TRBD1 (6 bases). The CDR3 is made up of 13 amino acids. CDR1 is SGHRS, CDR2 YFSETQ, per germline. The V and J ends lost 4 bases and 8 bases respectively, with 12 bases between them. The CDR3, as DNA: TGCGCCAGCAGCGTGGGACACAAAGAAAAACTGTTTTTT. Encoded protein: CASSVGHKEKLFF.

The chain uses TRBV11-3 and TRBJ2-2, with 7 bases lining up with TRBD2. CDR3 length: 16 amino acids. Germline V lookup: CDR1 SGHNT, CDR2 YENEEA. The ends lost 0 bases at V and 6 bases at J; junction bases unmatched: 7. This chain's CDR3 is CASSLEGGRAAGELFF. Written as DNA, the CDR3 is TGTGCCAGCAGCTTAGAAGGCGGGAGAGCCGCCGGGGAGCTGTTTTTT.

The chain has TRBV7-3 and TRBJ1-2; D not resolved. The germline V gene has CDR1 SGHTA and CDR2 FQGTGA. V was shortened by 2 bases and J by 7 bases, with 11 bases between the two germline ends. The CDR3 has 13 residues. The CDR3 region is CASSLRGSPGYTF. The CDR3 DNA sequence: TGTGCCAGCAGCTTACGAGGGAGTCCTGGCTACACCTTC. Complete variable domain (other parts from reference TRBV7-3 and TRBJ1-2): GAGVSQTPSNKVTEKGKYVELRCDPISGHTALYWYRQSLGQGPEFLIYFQGTGAADDSGLPNDRFFAVRPEGSVSTLKIQRTERGDSAVYLCASSLRGSPGYTFGSGTRLTVV.

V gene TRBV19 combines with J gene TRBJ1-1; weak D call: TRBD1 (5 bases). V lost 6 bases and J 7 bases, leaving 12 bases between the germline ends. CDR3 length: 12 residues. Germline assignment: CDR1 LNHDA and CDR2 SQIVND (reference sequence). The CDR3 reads CASSGHNHEAFF. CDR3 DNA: TGTGCCAGTAGCGGACACAACCATGAAGCTTTCTTT.